The rows below give T cell receptor beta chains drawn from one sample of a study of cytomegalovirus exposure and HLA in healthy donors. Measured with immunoSEQ multiplex PCR; TCRdb has only the in-frame clones, and not every one. The sample has around 140,000 clones; approximately 78% are singletons. Sequenced sample: PBMCs. The source of these receptors is a female donor in good health and CMV-seronegative. Both conserved end residues are part of each CDR3. The order of the fields is V gene, J gene, clone size, D gene, CDR3 DNA, CDR3 protein. A D gene is named only where the DNA matches it firmly. Rows give clone size only sometimes, using once, few, many, or a class for an expanded clone.

TRBV7-2	TRBJ2-2	once	.	TGTGCCAGCAGCTTAAACTACTTCGCGAACACCGGGGAGCTGTTTTTT	CASSLNYFANTGELFF
TRBV27	TRBJ2-1	few	TRBD2	TGTGCCAGCAGTTCCACCCAGGCGGGGGTCTACAATGAGCAGTTCTTC	CASSSTQAGVYNEQFF
TRBV25-1	TRBJ2-7	few	TRBD1	TGTGCCAGCAGCTCAGGGACAGGGTTTTATGGCGAGCAGTACTTC	CASSSGTGFYGEQYF
TRBV30	TRBJ2-1	once	.	TGTGCCCGGAGTGAACAGGGATTCTCCTACAATGAGCAGTTCTTC	CARSEQGFSYNEQFF
TRBV18	TRBJ2-7	.	TRBD2	TGTGCCAGCTCTCTGACTAGCGGGGGACGATACGAGCAGTACTTC	CASSLTSGGRYEQYF
TRBV6-5	TRBJ2-3	.	TRBD2	TGTGCCAGCAGTTACTCGGGACTAGCGGGACCAGATACGCAGTATTTT	CASSYSGLAGPDTQYF
TRBV4-3	TRBJ1-2	few	TRBD1	TGCGCCAGCAGCCAAGGGAGGGTCGGGACAGCTACAGGCTACACCTTC	CASSQGRVGTATGYTF
TRBV28	TRBJ2-7	.	TRBD1	TGTGCCACCACCCGGGGGGGGACAGGGGCCCTCCACGAGCAGTACTTC	CATTRGGTGALHEQYF
TRBV5-1	TRBJ2-2	.	TRBD1	TGCGCCAGCAGCAACCGGGACAGGGCGTCCGGGGAGCTGTTTTTT	CASSNRDRASGELFF
TRBV5-6	TRBJ2-1	.	TRBD2	TGTGCCAGCAGCTTTGCGGGGGAGCTTGGCTACAATGAGCAGTTCTTC	CASSFAGELGYNEQFF
TRBV7-2	TRBJ2-2	.	.	TGTGCCAGCAGCTTCCTAGAGGGCGGGGAGCTGTTTTTT	CASSFLEGGELFF
TRBV4-3	TRBJ1-4	.	TRBD1	TGCGCCAGCAGCCAAGATTTCGGACAGGGGTTAAAACTGTTTTTT	CASSQDFGQGLKLFF
TRBV10-3	TRBJ2-3	few	.	TGTGCCATCAGTGGGGGTGGAGGGCAGCTGGGAGATACGCAGTATTTT	CAISGGGGQLGDTQYF
TRBV6-1	TRBJ1-4	medium-sized	.	TGTGCCAGCAAGGGGGGGGGCGGAGAAAATGAAAAACTGTTTTTT	CASKGGGGENEKLFF
TRBV4-3	TRBJ1-1	.	.	TGCGCCAGCAGCCAAGATTTAGTCAGGGGTGTCGCTGAAGCTTTCTTT	CASSQDLVRGVAEAFF
TRBV6-5	TRBJ2-7	.	TRBD2	TGTGCCAGCACCCCACTAGCGGGAGCGGGGGAGCAGTACTTC	CASTPLAGAGEQYF
TRBV7-8	TRBJ2-7	.	TRBD2	TGTGCCAGCAGCTTAGGGTTAGCGGGGATTACCGAGCAGTACTTC	CASSLGLAGITEQYF
TRBV7-9	TRBJ2-1	.	.	TGTGCCAGCAGCTTAGACCAGGGAGGTGAGCAGTTCTTC	CASSLDQGGEQFF
TRBV29-1	TRBJ2-1	.	.	TGCAGCGTTGTCCCAGGGAATGAGCAGTTCTTC	CSVVPGNEQFF
TRBV6-1	TRBJ1-1	.	.	TGTGCCAGCAGTGAGCGGCGAGATGAAGCTTTCTTT	CASSERRDEAFF
TRBV7-2	TRBJ2-7	once	.	TGTGCCAGCAGCCCCCCCGGGAGTGTGGCCTACGAGCAGTACTTC	CASSPPGSVAYEQYF
TRBV4-3	TRBJ2-1	.	TRBD2	TGCGCCAGCAGCCGAGCGGGACTAGCGGGGTCCCCCTCCTACAATGAGCAGTTCTTC	CASSRAGLAGSPSYNEQFF
TRBV9	TRBJ2-1	.	.	TGTGCCAGCAGCCCGAGTACTAGTGGCAATGAGCAGTTCTTC	CASSPSTSGNEQFF
TRBV29-1	TRBJ2-1	.	TRBD2	TGCAGCGTTGTGGCTAGCGGGAGTGATGAGCAGTTCTTC	CSVVASGSDEQFF
TRBV19	TRBJ2-7	.	TRBD1	TGTGCCAGTAGTATAAGGGGGCAAACAACTCGAGAGCAGTACTTC	CASSIRGQTTREQYF
TRBV7-2	TRBJ1-5	few	.	TGTGCCAGCAGCTTAGTAGGGGCCACACCCAATCAGCCCCAGCATTTT	CASSLVGATPNQPQHF
TRBV30	TRBJ2-1	.	.	TGTGCCTGGAGTGCCCTAGTGCACAATGAGCAGTTCTTC	CAWSALVHNEQFF
TRBV4-3	TRBJ2-5	.	.	TGCGCCAGCAGCCAAGGCCTAGGATACCAAGAGACCCAGTACTTC	CASSQGLGYQETQYF
TRBV6-1	TRBJ2-3	.	.	TGTGCCAGCAGTTTCGGAGATACGCAGTATTTT	CASSFGDTQYF
TRBV28	TRBJ2-4	.	TRBD2	TGTGCCAGCAGCCAAACGGGACTAGGGACCAAAAACATTCAGTACTTC	CASSQTGLGTKNIQYF
TRBV7-9	TRBJ2-1	.	TRBD2	TGTGCCAGCAGCTCGGGACTAGCGGGGGATAATGAGCAGTTCTTC	CASSSGLAGDNEQFF
TRBV27	TRBJ2-7	once	.	TGTGCCAGCAAGAAGAGCGGTGTGAGCGAGCAGTACTTC	CASKKSGVSEQYF